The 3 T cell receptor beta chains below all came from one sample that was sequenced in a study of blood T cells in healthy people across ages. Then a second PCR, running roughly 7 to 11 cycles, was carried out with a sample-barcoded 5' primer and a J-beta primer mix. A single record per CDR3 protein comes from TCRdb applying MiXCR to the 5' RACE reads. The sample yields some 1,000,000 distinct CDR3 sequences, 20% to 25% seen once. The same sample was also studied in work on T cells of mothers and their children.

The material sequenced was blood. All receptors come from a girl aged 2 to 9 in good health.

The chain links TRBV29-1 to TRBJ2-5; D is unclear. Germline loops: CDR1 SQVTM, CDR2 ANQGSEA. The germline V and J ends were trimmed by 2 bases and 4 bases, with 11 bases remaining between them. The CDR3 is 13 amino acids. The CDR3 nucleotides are TGCAGCGTTGAATCGAACGCGGTAGAGACCCAGTACTTC. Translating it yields CSVESNAVETQYF. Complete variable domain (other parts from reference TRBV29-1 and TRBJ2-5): SAVISQKPSRDICQRGTSLTIQCQVDSQVTMMFWYRQQPGQSLTLIATANQGSEATYESGFVIDKFPISRPNLTFSTLTVSNMSPEDSSIYLCSVESNAVETQYFGPGTRLLVL.

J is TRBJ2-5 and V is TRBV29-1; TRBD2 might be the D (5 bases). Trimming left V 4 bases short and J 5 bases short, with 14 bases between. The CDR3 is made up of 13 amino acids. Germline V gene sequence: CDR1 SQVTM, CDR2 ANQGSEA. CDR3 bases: TGCAGCGTTGGAGGGCGGTTGTTGGAGACCCAGTACTTC. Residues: CSVGGRLLETQYF.

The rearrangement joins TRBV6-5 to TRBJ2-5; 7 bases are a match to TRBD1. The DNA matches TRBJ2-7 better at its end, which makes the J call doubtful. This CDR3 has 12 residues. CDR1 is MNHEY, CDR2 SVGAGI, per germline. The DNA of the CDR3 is TGTGCCACCCGAGGGGGCTTCTACGAGCAGTACTTC. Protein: CATRGGFYEQYF.